Listed here are 3 T cell receptor beta chains from one sample, sequenced in a study of blood T cell repertoires in COVID-19. Method: immunoSEQ multiplex PCR; TCRdb's copy keeps in-frame clones and lacks some. The sample shows more than 250,000 clones, around 87% of them seen only once. The sample was PBMCs or T cells enriched from blood (not recorded which). These TCRs come from a woman younger than 35 with acute COVID-19.

This clone was recorded only once. The chain carries TRBV6-5 and TRBJ1-6, with a tentative D call TRBD1 (6 bases). CDR1 and CDR2 (germline): MNHEY, SVGAGI. Trimming took 5 bases from V and 7 from J, leaving 12 bases between them. The CDR3 contains 14 residues. CDR3 in amino acids: CASSRGSFNSPLHF. The CDR3 DNA is TGTGCCAGCAGTAGGGGGTCCTTCAATTCACCCCTCCACTTT.

The gene calls are TRBV18 and TRBJ1-1; D gene unclear. Germline V lookup: CDR1 KGHSH, CDR2 LQKENI. V gave up 3 bases and J gave up 3 bases, with 8 bases separating them. This CDR3 is 13 amino acids long. CDR3 DNA sequence: TGTGCCAGCTCACCCGTACTGGACACTGAAGCTTTCTTT. This codes for CASSPVLDTEAFF.

The chain recombines TRBV10-2 with TRBJ2-7, with 8 bases aligning to TRBD1. The CDR3 is 16 residues long. Germline V gene sequence: CDR1 WSHSY, CDR2 SAAADI. The V segment lost 2 bases and the J segment 1 base; nucleotides outside the gene matches: 7. CDR3 protein: CASSERGQGGSYEQYF. The CDR3, as DNA: TGCGCCAGCAGTGAGCGAGGACAGGGTGGATCCTACGAGCAGTACTTC.